This T cell receptor (beta chain) was retrieved from a study of T cell responses to AZD1222 COVID-19 vaccine. Study results and caveats: The span of vaccine-associated CD4 TCRs extended across spike, with dominance at 160-218 and 743-854. After the peak T cell response, and only then, were repertoires sampled. In the spike-specific TCR repertoire, nearly half reportedly target unmutated variant regions. At study baseline, merely roughly 6 AZD1222 recipients were seropositive.

This CDR3 spans 13 amino acids. V was cut by 6 bases and J by 0 bases, with 7 bases left in between. Per germline, CDR1 LNHNV and CDR2 YYDKDF (reference sequence). The method was immunoSEQ multiplex PCR; TCRdb's version includes in-frame clones alone and lacks a portion of them. Of 95,000 to 150,000 clones listed, about 89% were seen once; the top ten hold roughly 1.6%. This clone was detected only once. Its antigen is unidentified. This clonotype originated in an adult in good health. The sample consisted of peripheral blood, taken on day 0 of AZD1222 vaccination. This sequence joins TRBV15 and TRBJ2-3; D gene uncertain. The CDR3 sequence: CATRAISTDTQYF. Written as DNA, the CDR3 is TGTGCCACCAGGGCAATCAGCACAGATACGCAGTATTTT.